The clone carrying this T cell receptor beta chain was detected a few times. No antigen is known for it. Samples were taken several times over chemoradiotherapy. The data were obtained in a study of chemoradiotherapy in HPV16-positive cancers. Sequencing used immunoSEQ multiplex PCR; TCRdb keeps in-frame clones, though not all of them. The sample lists some 2,500 clones, about two thirds occurring once. Findings and caveats of the study: Functional assays defining HPV-specific T cells used only a couple of HPV16-positive patients. Candidate HPV-specific clones and E7-related TCR motifs grew in tumor during treatment. HPV-responsive T-cell expansion during chemoradiotherapy was linked to improved recurrence-free survival in HPV16-positive patients.

Sequenced material: tumor tissue, taken from a patient who underwent chemoradiotherapy. The receptor comes from a human donor with HPV-associated anogenital cancer.

CDR3 nucleotide sequence: TGTGCCTGGAGTACAGGGGTTTGGACTGAAGCTTTCTTT. Encoded protein: CAWSTGVWTEAFF. The chain combines TRBV30 with TRBJ1-1, with TRBD1 matching over 7 bases. This CDR3 is 13 amino acids long. Per the germline V gene, CDR1 is GTSNPN and CDR2 is SVGIG (reference sequence). The junction had 5 bases not matched to a gene; V was cut back by 2 bases and J by 5 bases.